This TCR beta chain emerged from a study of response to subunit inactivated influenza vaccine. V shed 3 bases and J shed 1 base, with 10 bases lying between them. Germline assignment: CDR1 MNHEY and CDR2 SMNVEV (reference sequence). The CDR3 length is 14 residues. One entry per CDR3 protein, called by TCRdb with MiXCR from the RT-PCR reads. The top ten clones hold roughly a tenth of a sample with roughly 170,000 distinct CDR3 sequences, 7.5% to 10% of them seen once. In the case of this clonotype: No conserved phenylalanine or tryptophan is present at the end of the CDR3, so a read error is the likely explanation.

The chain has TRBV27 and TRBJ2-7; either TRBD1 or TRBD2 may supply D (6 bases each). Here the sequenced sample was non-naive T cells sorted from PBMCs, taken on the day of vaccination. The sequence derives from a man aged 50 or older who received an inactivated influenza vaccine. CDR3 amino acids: CASSLGGRSYEQYY. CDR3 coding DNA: TGTGCCAGCAGTTTGGGGGGCAGGTCCTACGAGCAGTACTAC.